This paragraph reports one TCR beta chain. One entry per CDR3 protein, called by TCRdb with MiXCR from the RT-PCR reads. The repertoire holds over 150,000 distinct CDR3 sequences, with approximately 30% as singletons. The CDR3 contains 15 residues. CDR1 MNHEY and CDR2 SVGEGT come from the germline V gene. V gave up 2 bases and J gave up 5 bases, with 15 bases separating them. This entry is derived from a study of patients and donors after allogeneic stem cell transplantation. The genes are TRBV6-2 or TRBV6-3 and TRBJ2-5, with a tentative D call TRBD1 (5 bases). This clonotype originated in a human donor who was either an allogeneic HSCT recipient or a stem cell or donor lymphocyte infusion donor (not recorded which). It is not recorded whose cells these are; they may come from a transplant donor. The sample taken for sequencing was blood, either unsorted or a sorted T cell fraction (not recorded which). CDR3: CASSYPWGAGETQYF. In DNA form, the CDR3 reads TGTGCCAGCAGTTACCCCTGGGGCGCAGGGGAGACCCAGTACTTC.